These 29 T cell receptor beta chains share one sample of origin, sequenced in a study of T cell responses to AZD1222 COVID-19 vaccine. TCRdb's table, derived via immunoSEQ multiplex PCR, lists solely in-frame clones and lacks some. Of 140,000 to 150,000 clones listed, around nine tenths are singletons. Sample: peripheral blood, taken on day 0 of AZD1222 vaccination. These receptors came from an adult in good health.

The V gene is TRBV7-9, the J gene TRBJ2-2; D gene ambiguous. The germline V gene encodes CDR1 SEHNR and CDR2 FQNEAQ (reference sequence). The CDR3 runs 17 residues. V lost 3 bases to trimming and J lost 0 bases, with 14 bases between them. CDR3 residues: CASSFRFGSPNTGELFF. CDR3 coding DNA: TGTGCCAGCAGCTTCAGATTCGGTAGCCCGAACACCGGGGAGCTGTTTTTT. Together with reference TRBV7-9 and TRBJ2-2, the CDR3 gives the full variable domain: DTGVSQNPRHKITKRGQNVTFRCDPISEHNRLYWYRQTLGQGPEFLTYFQNEAQLEKSRLLSDRFSAERPKGSFSTLEIQRTEQGDSAMYLCASSFRFGSPNTGELFFGEGSRLTVL.

This chain joins TRBV7-2 and TRBJ1-2; D unclear. Germline V gene data show CDR1 as SGHTA and CDR2 as FQGNSA. This CDR3 is built from 15 residues. V shed 1 base and J shed 4 bases, with 13 bases lying between them. CDR3 loop: CASSLGGLGSYGYTF. Written as DNA, the CDR3 is TGTGCCAGCAGCTTAGGCGGCCTCGGGAGCTATGGCTACACCTTC.

The V call is TRBV6-6, the J call TRBJ1-2; D not certain. The CDR3 contains 14 residues. Germline values: CDR1 MNHNY, CDR2 SVGAGI (reference sequence). V lost 7 bases and J 2 bases, leaving 14 bases between the germline ends. CDR3 in DNA: TGTGCCAGCACGATCGGCGGAGGAAACTATGGCTACACCTTC. Residues: CASTIGGGNYGYTF.

The chain joins TRBV18 to TRBJ2-7; 8 positions match TRBD2. Germline trimming cut 6 bases from V and 4 bases from J; bases unmatched to any gene: 14. The CDR3 covers 16 residues. Looked up from germline, CDR1 is KGHSH and CDR2 is LQKENI. This CDR3 is CASSSLTSGRTYEQYF. The DNA for the CDR3 is TGTGCCAGCTCTTCCCTAACTAGCGGTAGAACTTACGAGCAGTACTTC.

DNA for the CDR3: TGTGCCAGCAGCGTAGATGACAAAGCTAACTATGGCTACACCTTC. Translated: CASSVDDKANYGYTF. V gene TRBV9 combines with J gene TRBJ1-2; unclear D gene. The CDR3 length is 15 residues. Looked up from germline, CDR1 is SGDLS and CDR2 is YYNGEE. The V end lost 0 bases, the J end lost 0 bases, and 9 bases lay between the germline ends.

The rearrangement links TRBV2 to TRBJ2-1; TRBD2 agrees at 10 bases. The CDR3 spans 16 residues. Germline loops: CDR1 SNHLY, CDR2 FYNNEI. With V trimmed by 4 bases and J by 7 bases, 10 bases remained unmatched. CDR3 DNA sequence: TGTGCCAGCAGTGTGAGAGGACTAGCGGCGAAAAATGAGCAGTTCTTC. Protein sequence: CASSVRGLAAKNEQFF.

V usage is TRBV5-6 and J usage is TRBJ2-5; D perhaps matches TRBD1 (7 bases). V was trimmed by 3 bases and J by 5 bases, leaving 17 bases between them. The CDR3 is 15 amino acids. The germline V gene has CDR1 SGHDT and CDR2 YYEEEE. Written as DNA, the CDR3 is TGTGCCAGCAGCTGGAGGGGGCCGAGGGTGGAGACCCAGTACTTC. Translated, it gives CASSWRGPRVETQYF. The full variable domain, rest sourced from reference TRBV5-6 and TRBJ2-5, is DAGVTQSPTHLIKTRGQQVTLRCSPKSGHDTVSWYQQALGQGPQFIFQYYEEEERQRGNFPDRFSGHQFPNYSSELNVNALLLGDSALYLCASSWRGPRVETQYFGPGTRLLVL.

The chain is built from TRBV24-1 and TRBJ2-2; TRBD2 matches at 8 bases. The length of the CDR3 is 15 residues. Germline V gene data show CDR1 as KGHDR and CDR2 as SFDVKD. V shed 6 bases and J 1 base; nucleotides not matched to a gene: 3. CDR3 in DNA: TGTGCCACCAGTAAAAGCGGGGGGAACACCGGGGAGCTGTTTTTT. Residues: CATSKSGGNTGELFF.

The chain carries TRBV29-1 and TRBJ2-7; D could derive from TRBD1 or TRBD2 (5 bases each). This CDR3 comprises 14 residues. V gave up 3 bases and J gave up 0 bases, with 12 bases separating them. Looked up from germline, CDR1 is SQVTM and CDR2 is ANQGSEA. In DNA form, the CDR3 reads TGCAGCGTTGAGGGGGTCCCCAACTCCTACGAGCAGTACTTC. This sequence encodes CSVEGVPNSYEQYF.

The rearrangement links TRBV5-1 to TRBJ2-3; tentatively, D is TRBD1 (5 bases). The V end lost 1 base, the J end lost 0 bases, and 9 bases lay between the germline ends. The CDR3 is 15 amino acids. Germline-derived CDR1 and CDR2 are SGHRS and YFSETQ. The CDR3 DNA follows: TGCGCCAGCAGCTTGAGGCAGGGAAGCACAGATACGCAGTATTTT. Translating gives CASSLRQGSTDTQYF.

This sequence joins TRBV9 and TRBJ1-5, with 7 bases matching TRBD1. In germline, CDR1 is SGDLS, CDR2 YYNGEE. This CDR3 region has 15 residues. With 0 bases clipped from V and 5 bases from J, the junction kept 5 bases outside the gene matches. The CDR3 reads CASSVGGGIDQPQHF. CDR3 DNA: TGTGCCAGCAGCGTAGGAGGGGGCATAGATCAGCCCCAGCATTTT.

This chain joins TRBV9 and TRBJ1-1, with D maybe TRBD1 (5 bases). Germline V CDR1 and CDR2: SGDLS, YYNGEE. Trimming left V 4 bases short and J 5 bases short, with 15 bases between. The CDR3 extends over 14 amino acids. The chain's CDR3 is CASSPGGLGTEAFF. In nucleotides, the CDR3 is TGTGCCAGCAGCCCGGGGGGACTGGGGACTGAAGCTTTCTTT.

CDR3 residues: CASSLGAGVPSTDTQYF. In DNA, the CDR3 is TGTGCCAGCAGTTTAGGGGCCGGTGTCCCTAGCACAGATACGCAGTATTTT. This sequence joins TRBV27 and TRBJ2-3, with D tentatively TRBD1 (5 bases). V was pared by 2 bases and J by 0 bases, with 15 bases between. Per the germline V gene, CDR1 is MNHEY and CDR2 is SMNVEV (reference sequence). The CDR3 is 17 amino acids.

The rearrangement joins TRBV6-5 to TRBJ1-5; no reliable D call. The CDR3 length is 13 residues. V lost 6 bases and J 7 bases, leaving 13 bases between the germline ends. Germline CDR1 reads MNHEY; CDR2 reads SVGAGI. CDR3 nucleotide sequence: TGTGCCAGCAGCCAGACTCCGGGGCAGCCCCAGCATTTT. Translated, it gives CASSQTPGQPQHF.

The chain has TRBV7-6 and TRBJ2-1; D gene uncertain. The CDR3 has 16 amino acids. Trimming cost V 2 bases and J 0 bases, with 11 bases left between them. The germline gives CDR1 SGHVS, CDR2 FNYEAQ. The CDR3: CASSLWPIISYNEQFF. CDR3 coding DNA: TGTGCCAGCAGCTTATGGCCCATTATCTCCTACAATGAGCAGTTCTTC.

V and J are TRBV4-3 and TRBJ2-3; the D is unclear. The CDR3 has 15 amino acids. V was cut by 0 bases and J by 0 bases, with 7 bases left in between. Germline-derived CDR1 and CDR2 are LGHNA and YSLEER. The CDR3 DNA sequence: TGCGCCAGCAGCCAAGATCATGACAGCACAGATACGCAGTATTTT. Its protein product is CASSQDHDSTDTQYF.

This sequence joins TRBV2 and TRBJ2-3, with D maybe TRBD2 (6 bases). Trimming removed 6 bases from V and 0 bases from J, with 10 bases in between. CDR3 length equals 14 residues. The germline V gene encodes CDR1 SNHLY and CDR2 FYNNEI. CDR3: CASRYGGSTDTQYF. Written as DNA, the CDR3 is TGTGCCAGCAGGTACGGGGGTAGCACAGATACGCAGTATTTT.

The rearrangement uses TRBV7-9 and TRBJ1-2; D gene uncertain. V was pared by 0 bases and J by 7 bases, with 12 bases between. The CDR3 has 14 amino acids. Germline loops: CDR1 SEHNR, CDR2 FQNEAQ (reference sequence). CDR3 residues: CASSLASPAGGYTF. As DNA, the CDR3 is TGTGCCAGCAGCTTAGCCTCCCCTGCGGGTGGCTACACCTTC.

The V and J genes are TRBV2 and TRBJ1-2; the match to TRBD1 covers 8 bases. Germline CDR1 and CDR2: SNHLY and FYNNEI. J gave up 6 bases and V 1 base, and 1 base lay outside the gene matches. The CDR3 extends over 13 amino acids. The CDR3 DNA reads as TGTGCCAGCAGTGAAGGCAGGGGGCATGGCTACACCTTC. As protein: CASSEGRGHGYTF.

CDR3 residues: CASIRTGGAGGELFF. The CDR3 DNA reads as TGTGCCAGCATCAGGACAGGGGGCGCCGGCGGGGAGCTGTTTTTT. The gene calls are TRBV28 and TRBJ2-2, with 11 positions matching TRBD1. V dropped 7 bases and J dropped 7; count of bases not matched to a gene: 8. This CDR3 region has 15 residues. Germline values: CDR1 MDHEN, CDR2 SYDVKM. The full variable domain, in which reference TRBV28 and TRBJ2-2 provide the parts outside the CDR3, is DVKVTQSSRYLVKRTGEKVFLECVQDMDHENMFWYRQDPGLGLRLIYFSYDVKMKEKGDIPEGYSVSREKKERFSLILESASTNQTSMYLCASIRTGGAGGELFFGEGSRLTVL.

This clone came up once. J is TRBJ2-1 and V is TRBV9; 7 nucleotides match TRBD2. The CDR3 extends over 14 amino acids. Germline CDR1 and CDR2: SGDLS and YYNGEE. Unmatched junction bases numbered 6, after V lost 4 bases and J lost 5 bases. Written as DNA, the CDR3 is TGTGCCAGCAGCACTCGGGACTACCACAATGAGCAGTTCTTC. The encoded protein is CASSTRDYHNEQFF. Together with reference TRBV9 and TRBJ2-1, the CDR3 gives the full variable domain: DSGVTQTPKHLITATGQRVTLRCSPRSGDLSVYWYQQSLDQGLQFLIQYYNGEERAKGNILERFSAQQFPDLHSELNLSSLELGDSALYFCASSTRDYHNEQFFGPGTRLTVL.

The chain couples TRBV12-5 to TRBJ2-1, with no clear D. Germline CDR1 LGHNT, CDR2 FRNRAP. V was pared by 6 bases and J by 7 bases, with 13 bases between. The CDR3 loop spans 13 amino acids. CDR3: CASGHAELNEQFF. Here the CDR3 DNA reads TGTGCTAGTGGCCACGCTGAGTTAAATGAGCAGTTCTTC.

This sequence joins TRBV5-1 and TRBJ2-7; unclear D gene. CDR1 SGHRS and CDR2 YFSETQ come from the germline V gene. Trimming stripped 0 bases from V and 3 bases from J, with 19 bases between. There are 17 residues in the CDR3. The CDR3 reads CASSLAGARNTYYEQYF. The CDR3 coding sequence is TGCGCCAGCAGCTTGGCAGGAGCCCGGAACACGTACTACGAGCAGTACTTC.

V is TRBV7-2 and J is TRBJ1-5, with D maybe TRBD1 (6 bases). The CDR3 length is 15 residues. Germline CDR1 SGHTA, CDR2 FQGNSA. Between the trimmed V and J ends, which lost 1 base and 6 bases, there was a span of 13 bases. CDR3 nucleotide sequence: TGTGCCAGCAGCTTAGATTTCGGGGGCGGTCAGCCCCAGCATTTT. It yields the protein CASSLDFGGGQPQHF.

The chain combines TRBV6-2 or TRBV6-3 with TRBJ1-5; D perhaps matches TRBD1 (5 bases). The germline CDR1 and CDR2 sequences are MNHEY and SVGEGT. V dropped 5 bases and J dropped 6 bases, with 14 bases sitting between them. CDR3 length: 14 amino acids. Written as DNA, the CDR3 is TGTGCCAGCAGTCGACATCTAAGGGGTCAGCCCCAGCATTTT. This encodes CASSRHLRGQPQHF.

This clone is a singleton in its sample. This chain links TRBV9 with TRBJ1-1, with no clear D. The CDR3 has 14 amino acids. Germline V CDR1 and CDR2: SGDLS, YYNGEE. V dropped 3 bases and J dropped 3 bases, with 12 bases sitting between them. Here the CDR3 reads CASSALIRDTEAFF. The CDR3 coding sequence is TGTGCCAGCAGCGCCCTTATCCGGGACACTGAAGCTTTCTTT.

The rearrangement joins TRBV2 to TRBJ1-2; D uncertain. Germline CDR1 is SNHLY and CDR2 is FYNNEI. Trimming left V 4 bases short and J 4 bases short, with 10 bases between. This CDR3 comprises 13 residues. The CDR3 reads CASSVRPAYGYTF. CDR3 DNA sequence: TGTGCCAGCAGTGTTCGGCCAGCCTATGGCTACACCTTC.

The chain employs TRBV18 and TRBJ1-2, with TRBD1 as a possible D gene (5 bases). Germline lookup yields CDR1 KGHSH and CDR2 LQKENI. The V end was cut by 2 bases, the J end by 2 bases, with 18 bases between. The CDR3 has 17 residues. CDR3: CASSPKEGRSGNYGYTF. Written as DNA, the CDR3 is TGTGCCAGCTCACCAAAGGAGGGACGCTCGGGGAACTATGGCTACACCTTC.

The rearrangement joins TRBV9 to TRBJ2-2; 12 positions match TRBD2. The ends lost 0 bases at V and 4 bases at J; junction bases unmatched: 1. CDR3 length equals 16 residues. CDR1 and CDR2 (germline): SGDLS, YYNGEE. The CDR3 DNA sequence: TGTGCCAGCAGCGTAGCTAGCGGGGGGGCCACCGGGGAGCTGTTTTTT. Translation gives CASSVASGGATGELFF.